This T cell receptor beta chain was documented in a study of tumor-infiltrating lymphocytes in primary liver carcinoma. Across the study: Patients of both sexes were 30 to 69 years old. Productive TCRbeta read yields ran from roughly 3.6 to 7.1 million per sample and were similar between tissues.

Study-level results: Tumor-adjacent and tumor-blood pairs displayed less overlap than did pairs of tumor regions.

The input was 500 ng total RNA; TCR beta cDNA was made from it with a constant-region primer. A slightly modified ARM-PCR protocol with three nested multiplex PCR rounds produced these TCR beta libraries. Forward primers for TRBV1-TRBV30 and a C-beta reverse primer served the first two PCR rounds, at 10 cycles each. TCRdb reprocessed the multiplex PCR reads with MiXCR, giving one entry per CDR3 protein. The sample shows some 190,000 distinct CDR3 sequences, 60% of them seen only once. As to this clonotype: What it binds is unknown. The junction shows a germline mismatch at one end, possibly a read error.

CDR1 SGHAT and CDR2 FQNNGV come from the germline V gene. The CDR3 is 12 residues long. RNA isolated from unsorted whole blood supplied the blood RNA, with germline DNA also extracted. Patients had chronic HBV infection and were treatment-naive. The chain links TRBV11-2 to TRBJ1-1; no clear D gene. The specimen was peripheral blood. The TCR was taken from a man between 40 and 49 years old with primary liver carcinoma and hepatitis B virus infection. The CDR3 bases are TGTGCCGGCAGCATTGACGGGATCACCTCTTTCTTT. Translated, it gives CAGSIDGITSFF.